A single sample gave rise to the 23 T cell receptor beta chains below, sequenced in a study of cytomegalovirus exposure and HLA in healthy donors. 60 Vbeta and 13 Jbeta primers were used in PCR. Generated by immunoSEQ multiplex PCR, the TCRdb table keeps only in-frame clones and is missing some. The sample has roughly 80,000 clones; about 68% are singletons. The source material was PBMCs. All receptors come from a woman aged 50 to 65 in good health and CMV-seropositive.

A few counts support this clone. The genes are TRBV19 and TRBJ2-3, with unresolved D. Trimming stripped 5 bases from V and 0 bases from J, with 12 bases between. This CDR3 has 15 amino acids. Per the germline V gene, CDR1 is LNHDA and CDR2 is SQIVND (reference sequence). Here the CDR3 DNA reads TGTGCCAGTAGTCCTCTCGGTCCTAGCACAGATACGCAGTATTTT. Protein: CASSPLGPSTDTQYF.

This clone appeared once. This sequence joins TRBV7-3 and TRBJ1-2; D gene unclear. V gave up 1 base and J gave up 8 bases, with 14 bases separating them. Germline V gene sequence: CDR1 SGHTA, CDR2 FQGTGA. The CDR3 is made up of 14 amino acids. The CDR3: CASSLNGELRGYTF. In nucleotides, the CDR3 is TGTGCCAGCAGCTTAAACGGGGAATTGCGGGGCTACACCTTC.

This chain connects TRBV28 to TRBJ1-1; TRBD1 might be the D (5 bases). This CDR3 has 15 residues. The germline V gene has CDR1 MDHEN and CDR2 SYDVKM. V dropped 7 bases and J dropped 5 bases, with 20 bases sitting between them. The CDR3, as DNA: TGTGCCAGCACCCCCCCGGGAGGGGTGCAGACTGAAGCTTTCTTT. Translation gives CASTPPGGVQTEAFF.

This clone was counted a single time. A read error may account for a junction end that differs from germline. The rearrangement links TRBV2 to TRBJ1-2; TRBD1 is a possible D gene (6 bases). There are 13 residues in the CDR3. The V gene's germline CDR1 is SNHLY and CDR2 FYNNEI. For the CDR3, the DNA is TGTGCCAGCAGCGAAGACAGGCGCTATGGCTACACCTTC. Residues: CASSEDRRYGYTF. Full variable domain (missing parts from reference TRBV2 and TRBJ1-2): EPEVTQTPSHQVTQMGQEVILRCVPISNHLYFYWYRQILGQKVEFLVSFYNNEISEKSEIFDDQFSVERPDGSNFTLKIRSTKLEDSAMYFCASSEDRRYGYTFGSGTRLTVV.

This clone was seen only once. CDR3 amino acids: CASSPQGALANYGYTF. CDR3 coding DNA: TGTGCCAGCTCACCACAGGGGGCCCTAGCTAACTATGGCTACACCTTC. The chain carries TRBV18 and TRBJ1-2; 7 bases agree with TRBD1. The V gene's germline CDR1 is KGHSH and CDR2 LQKENI. This CDR3 has 16 amino acids. V was clipped by 1 base and J by 0 bases; unmatched bases: 5.

The CDR3 protein is CASSDSVWDSRFTGELFF. The CDR3 bases are TGTGCCAGCAGTGACTCTGTATGGGACAGCCGATTTACCGGGGAGCTGTTTTTT. The chain is built from TRBV6-4 and TRBJ2-2; 7 bases are a match to TRBD1. Germline V gene data show CDR1 as MRHNA and CDR2 as SNTAGT. The CDR3 totals 18 residues. The junction had 12 bases not matched to a gene; V was cut back by 0 bases and J by 5 bases.

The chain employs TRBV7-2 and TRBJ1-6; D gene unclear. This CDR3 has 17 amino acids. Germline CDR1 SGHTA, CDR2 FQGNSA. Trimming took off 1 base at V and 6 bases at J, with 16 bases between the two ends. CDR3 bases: TGTGCCAGCAGCTTAGAGGTGGGCCACATTCCTAATTCACCCCTCCACTTT. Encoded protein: CASSLEVGHIPNSPLHF.

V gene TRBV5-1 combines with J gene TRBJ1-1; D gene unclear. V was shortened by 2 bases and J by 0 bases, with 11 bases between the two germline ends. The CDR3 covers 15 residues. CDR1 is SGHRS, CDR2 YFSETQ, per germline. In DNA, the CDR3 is TGCGCCAGCAGCTTCAGTGTTGACATGAACACTGAAGCTTTCTTT. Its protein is CASSFSVDMNTEAFF.

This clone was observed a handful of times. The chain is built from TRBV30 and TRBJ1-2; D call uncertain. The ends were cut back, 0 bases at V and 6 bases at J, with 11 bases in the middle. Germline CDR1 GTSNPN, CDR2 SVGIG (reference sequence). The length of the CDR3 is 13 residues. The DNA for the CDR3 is TGTGCCTGGAGTGTATTCTCCGGGAATGGCTACACCTTC. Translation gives CAWSVFSGNGYTF.

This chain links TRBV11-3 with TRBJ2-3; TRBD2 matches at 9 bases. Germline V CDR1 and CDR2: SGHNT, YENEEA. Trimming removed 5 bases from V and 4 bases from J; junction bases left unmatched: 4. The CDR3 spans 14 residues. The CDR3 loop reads CASSRGGGADTQYF. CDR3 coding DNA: TGTGCCAGCAGCCGCGGCGGGGGGGCAGATACGCAGTATTTT.

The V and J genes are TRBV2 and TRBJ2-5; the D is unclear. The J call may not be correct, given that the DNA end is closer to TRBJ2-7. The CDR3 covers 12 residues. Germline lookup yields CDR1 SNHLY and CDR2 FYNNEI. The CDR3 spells CASKTDSYEQYF. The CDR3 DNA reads TGTGCCAGCAAAACGGACTCCTACGAGCAGTACTTC.

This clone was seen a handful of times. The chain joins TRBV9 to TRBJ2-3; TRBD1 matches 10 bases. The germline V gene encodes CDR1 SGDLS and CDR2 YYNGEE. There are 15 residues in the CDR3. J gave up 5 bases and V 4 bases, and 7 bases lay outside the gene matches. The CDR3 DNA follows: TGTGCCAGCAGCAGACAGGGGGCGCAGGGAGATACGCAGTATTTT. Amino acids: CASSRQGAQGDTQYF.

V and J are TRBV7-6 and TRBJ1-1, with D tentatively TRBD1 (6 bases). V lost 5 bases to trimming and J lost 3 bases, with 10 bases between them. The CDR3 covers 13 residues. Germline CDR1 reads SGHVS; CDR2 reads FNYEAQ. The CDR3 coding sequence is TGTGCCAGCAGCAACGGACAGTACACTGAAGCTTTCTTT. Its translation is CASSNGQYTEAFF.

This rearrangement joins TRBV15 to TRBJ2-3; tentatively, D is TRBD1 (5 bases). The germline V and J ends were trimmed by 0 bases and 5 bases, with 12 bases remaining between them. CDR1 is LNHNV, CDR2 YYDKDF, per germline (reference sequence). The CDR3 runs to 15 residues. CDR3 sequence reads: CATSREGRQGDTQYF. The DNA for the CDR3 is TGTGCCACCAGCAGAGAGGGGCGTCAGGGAGATACGCAGTATTTT.

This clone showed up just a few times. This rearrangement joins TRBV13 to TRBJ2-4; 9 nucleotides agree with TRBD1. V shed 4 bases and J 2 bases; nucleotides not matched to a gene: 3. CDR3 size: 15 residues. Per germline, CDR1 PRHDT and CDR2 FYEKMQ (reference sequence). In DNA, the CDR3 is TGTGCCAGCAGCTCTGACAGGGGGTCCAAAAACATTCAGTACTTC. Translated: CASSSDRGSKNIQYF.

The CDR3 loop reads CARSREGGKYNSPLHF. The CDR3 DNA reads TGTGCCAGAAGCCGGGAGGGTGGGAAATATAATTCACCCCTCCACTTT. This chain uses TRBV5-3 with TRBJ1-6; no reliable D call. TRBV5-3 is filed as an ORF, its function uncertain. This CDR3 is built from 16 residues. V lost 4 bases and J 4 bases, leaving 15 bases between the germline ends.

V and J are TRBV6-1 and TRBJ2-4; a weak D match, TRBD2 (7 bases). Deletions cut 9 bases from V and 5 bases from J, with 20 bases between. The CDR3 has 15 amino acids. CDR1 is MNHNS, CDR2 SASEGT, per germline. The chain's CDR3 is CASSTQGGGQNIQYF. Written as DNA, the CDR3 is TGTGCCAGTTCGACACAGGGCGGGGGACAAAACATTCAGTACTTC.

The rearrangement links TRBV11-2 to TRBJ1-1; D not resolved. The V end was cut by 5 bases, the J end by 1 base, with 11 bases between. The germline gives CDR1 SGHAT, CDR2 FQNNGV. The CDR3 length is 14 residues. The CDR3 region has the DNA TGTGCCAGCAGCCTACAACACAGGAACACTGAAGCTTTCTTT. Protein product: CASSLQHRNTEAFF.

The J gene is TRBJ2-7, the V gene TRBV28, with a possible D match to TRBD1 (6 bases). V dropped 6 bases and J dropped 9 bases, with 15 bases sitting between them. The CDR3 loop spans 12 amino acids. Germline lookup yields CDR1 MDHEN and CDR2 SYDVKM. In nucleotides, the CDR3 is TGTGCCAGCAGCGCCCAGGGGTCGACGCAGTACGTC. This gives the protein CASSAQGSTQYV.

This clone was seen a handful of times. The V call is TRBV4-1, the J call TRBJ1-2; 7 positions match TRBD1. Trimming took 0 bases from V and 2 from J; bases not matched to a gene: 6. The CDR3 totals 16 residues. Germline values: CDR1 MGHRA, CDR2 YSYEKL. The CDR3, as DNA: TGCGCCAGCAGCCAAGACCGACAGGGCATCAACTATGGCTACACCTTC. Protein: CASSQDRQGINYGYTF.

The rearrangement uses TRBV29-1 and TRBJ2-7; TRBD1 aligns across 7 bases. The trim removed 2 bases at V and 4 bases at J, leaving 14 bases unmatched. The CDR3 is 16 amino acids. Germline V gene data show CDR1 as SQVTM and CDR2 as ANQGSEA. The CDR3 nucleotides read TGCAGCGTTGAATCGGGCGACAGGGTAATTAGGTACGAGCAGTACTTC. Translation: CSVESGDRVIRYEQYF.

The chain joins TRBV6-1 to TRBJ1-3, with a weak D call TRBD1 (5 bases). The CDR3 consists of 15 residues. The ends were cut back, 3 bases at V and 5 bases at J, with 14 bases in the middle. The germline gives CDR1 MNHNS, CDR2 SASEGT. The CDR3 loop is CASSDRRDGRNTIYF. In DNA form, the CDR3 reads TGTGCCAGCAGTGACAGGCGGGACGGCAGAAACACCATATATTTT.

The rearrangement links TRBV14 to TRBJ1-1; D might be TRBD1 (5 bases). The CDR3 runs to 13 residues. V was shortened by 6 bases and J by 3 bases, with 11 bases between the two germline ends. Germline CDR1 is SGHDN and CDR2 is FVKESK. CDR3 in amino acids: CASRSRDYTEAFF. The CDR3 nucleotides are TGTGCCAGCAGGAGCAGGGACTACACTGAAGCTTTCTTT. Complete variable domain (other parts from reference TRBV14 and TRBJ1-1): EAGVTQFPSHSVIEKGQTVTLRCDPISGHDNLYWYRRVMGKEIKFLLHFVKESKQDESGMPNNRFLAERTGGTYSTLKVQPAELEDSGVYFCASRSRDYTEAFFGQGTRLTVV.